Listed below are T cell receptor beta chains from one sample, sequenced in a study of beta chain features in type 1 diabetes. Sequencing used immunoSEQ multiplex PCR; TCRdb keeps in-frame clones, though not all of them. The sample has about 320,000 clones, about 15% seen once; the top ten hold more than 6.5%. Sequencing input: central memory CD4+ T cells from blood. The source is a man aged 30 to 39 in good health. Both conserved end residues are part of each CDR3. D genes are given only for firm matches. A row's size may be missing; if present it is once, few, many or a size class.

>many|TRBJ2-5|TRBV10-3|NA
TGTGCCATCAGTGAGGCTGGACTACCCACGAAGACCCAGTACTTC
CAISEAGLPTKTQYF
>few|TRBJ1-1|TRBV5-1|NA
TGCGCCAGCAGCCAACAGAACGTTGAGGACACTGAAGCTTTCTTT
CASSQQNVEDTEAFF
>few|TRBJ2-5|TRBV6-5|TRBD2
TGTGCCAGCAGTCCGGGACTAGCGGGGGAACGGCAGTACTTC
CASSPGLAGERQYF
>few|TRBJ2-1|TRBV7-2|NA
TGTGCCAGCAGCTTAGCCAGGGGAGGCGTCTTC
CASSLARGGVF
>NA|TRBJ2-3|TRBV4-1|TRBD2
TGCGCCAGCAGCCAACCTGGACTAGCGGGGGTCCCTATACGCACAGATACGCAGTATTTT
CASSQPGLAGVPIRTDTQYF
>few|TRBJ2-6|TRBV18|NA
TGTGCCAGCTCACCATTTATTCAAAGGGCTGGGGCCAACGTCCTGACTTTC
CASSPFIQRAGANVLTF
>NA|TRBJ2-2|TRBV30|NA
TGTGCCTGGAACCACGAGACAGGTTCCACCGGGGAGCTGTTTTTT
CAWNHETGSTGELFF
>NA|TRBJ1-2|TRBV5-4|NA
TGTGCCAGCAGCCCCGCGGGGTTTGGCTACACCTTC
CASSPAGFGYTF
>few|TRBJ2-6|TRBV11-2|NA
TGTGCCAGCAGCTTAACGGCTGGGGCCAACGTCCTGACTTTC
CASSLTAGANVLTF
>few|TRBJ2-2|TRBV4-1|NA
TGCGCCAGCAGCCCTCGGACTGCGAACACCGGGGAGCTGTTTTTT
CASSPRTANTGELFF
>NA|TRBJ2-1|TRBV7-9|NA
TGTGCCAGCAGCCCGGGAGGCCGGACAGGGTACAATGAGCAGTTCTTC
CASSPGGRTGYNEQFF
>few|TRBJ2-5|TRBV7-8|NA
TGTGCCAGCAGCTTACGCGGGGCCCCGACAGGTCTGACCCAGTACTTC
CASSLRGAPTGLTQYF
>NA|TRBJ2-5|TRBV7-2|NA
TGTGCCAGCAGCTTAAAGTCCCTCGATGGAGGGACCCAGTACTTC
CASSLKSLDGGTQYF
>NA|TRBJ2-3|TRBV9|NA
TGTGCCAGCAGCGTAGGGGTTTCCCACACAGATACGCAGTATTTT
CASSVGVSHTDTQYF
>few|TRBJ2-5|TRBV11-2|TRBD2
TGTGCCAGCAGCCCGCGACTAGCGGGGTTTCAAGAGACCCAGTACTTC
CASSPRLAGFQETQYF
>few|TRBJ1-5|TRBV7-8|NA
TGTGCCAGCAGCCAGAACAAGGATCAGCCCCAGCATTTT
CASSQNKDQPQHF
>NA|TRBJ2-3|TRBV5-1|NA
TGCGCCAGCAGCTTGGAGCTAGAGGCAGATACGCAGTATTTT
CASSLELEADTQYF
>NA|TRBJ1-2|TRBV28|TRBD1
TGTGCCAGCAGAGACAGGGTTTGGGGCTACACCTTC
CASRDRVWGYTF
>NA|TRBJ2-5|TRBV5-4|NA
TGTGCCAGCTCCCAGGAGGAGGCGGCAAATCAAGAGACCCAGTACTTC
CASSQEEAANQETQYF
>NA|TRBJ2-5|TRBV5-6|NA
TGTGCCAGCAGCACGGGACTTCGGGAGACCCAGTACTTC
CASSTGLRETQYF
>few|TRBJ2-7|TRBV10-2|NA
TGCGCCAGCAGTGTAGCACACTACGAGCAGTACTTC
CASSVAHYEQYF
>NA|TRBJ1-6|TRBV5-5|NA
TGTGCCAGCACCCGGTCGTTGCAGTATAATTCACCCCTCCACTTT
CASTRSLQYNSPLHF
>NA|TRBJ2-1|TRBV11-2|TRBD2
TGTGCCAGCAGCTTATCTAGCGGGGAGTACAATGAGCAGTTCTTC
CASSLSSGEYNEQFF
>few|TRBJ2-1|TRBV7-6|NA
TGTGCCAGCAGTCAGATCGCGGGGAATCGAAACAATGAGCAGTTCTTC
CASSQIAGNRNNEQFF
>NA|TRBJ2-3|TRBV5-4|TRBD2
TGTGCCAGCAGTCCCGGCGGGGGGCTCACAGATACGCAGTATTTT
CASSPGGGLTDTQYF
>few|TRBJ2-3|TRBV2|NA
TGTGCCAGCAGTACCACTCGAAGGTTAGCGCAGTATTTT
CASSTTRRLAQYF
>many|TRBJ2-7|TRBV15|NA
TGTGCCACCAGCACAGACCCTACGACAGGCCGGTTGTCCTACGAGCAGTACTTC
CATSTDPTTGRLSYEQYF
>NA|TRBJ1-2|TRBV7-9|NA
TGTGCCAGCAGCTCCGGGGTTGGCTACACCTTC
CASSSGVGYTF
>few|TRBJ1-1|TRBV6-5|NA
TGTGCCAGCAGTTACGATCGGAAGTCTACTGAAGCTTTCTTT
CASSYDRKSTEAFF
>NA|TRBJ1-2|TRBV23-1|NA
TGCGCCCCAAGGGGCGCAGAGTCTAACTATGGCTACACCTTC
CAPRGAESNYGYTF
>many|TRBJ2-7|TRBV14|TRBD2
TGTGCCAGCACCAGCGGGGGTTTACGCGAGCAGTACTTC
CASTSGGLREQYF
>NA|TRBJ2-5|TRBV5-6|NA
TGTGCCAGCAGCTTGGGTCGGAAAGAGACCCAGTACTTC
CASSLGRKETQYF
>few|TRBJ2-5|TRBV6-1|NA
TGTGCCAGCAGGGAGGAGACCCAGTACTTC
CASREETQYF
>few|TRBJ1-2|TRBV29-1|NA
TGCAGCGTCCCTGGGTCATTCCATGGCTACACCTTC
CSVPGSFHGYTF
>NA|TRBJ2-1|TRBV1|NA
TGCACCAGCAGCCAAGCGGAGGAGACAGTGATTTGGGGTCAGAATGAGCAGTTCTTC
CTSSQAEETVIWGQNEQFF
>NA|TRBJ2-1|TRBV15|TRBD1
TGTGCCACCAGCAGCCACAGGGGGACCTTTAGCTCCTACAATGAGCAGTTCTTC
CATSSHRGTFSSYNEQFF
>few|TRBJ2-1|TRBV5-4|TRBD1
TGTGCCAGCAGAACTGAAGGACAGGGGAGGGAGCAGTTCTTC
CASRTEGQGREQFF